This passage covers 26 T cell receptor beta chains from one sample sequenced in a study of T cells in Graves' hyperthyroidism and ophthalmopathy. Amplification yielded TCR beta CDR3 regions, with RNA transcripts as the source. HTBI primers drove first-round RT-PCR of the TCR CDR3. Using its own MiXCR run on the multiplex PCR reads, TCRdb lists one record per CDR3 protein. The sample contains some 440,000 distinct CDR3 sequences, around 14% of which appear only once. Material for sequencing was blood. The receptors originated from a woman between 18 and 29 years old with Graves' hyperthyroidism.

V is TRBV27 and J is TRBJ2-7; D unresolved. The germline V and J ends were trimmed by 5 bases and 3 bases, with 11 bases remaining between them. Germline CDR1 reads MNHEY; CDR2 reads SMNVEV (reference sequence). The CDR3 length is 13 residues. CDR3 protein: CASSPSPFYEQYF. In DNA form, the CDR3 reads TGTGCCAGCAGTCCTAGTCCCTTCTACGAGCAGTACTTC.

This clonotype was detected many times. This CDR3 reads CASSYWQAFFDEQFF. In DNA, the CDR3 is TGTGCCAGCAGTTACTGGCAGGCCTTCTTCGATGAGCAGTTCTTC. The chain links TRBV6-2 or TRBV6-3 to TRBJ2-1; D gene unclear. This CDR3 has 15 amino acids. In germline, CDR1 is MNHEY, CDR2 SVGEGT. Trimming removed 1 base at V and 8 bases at J, with 15 bases between.

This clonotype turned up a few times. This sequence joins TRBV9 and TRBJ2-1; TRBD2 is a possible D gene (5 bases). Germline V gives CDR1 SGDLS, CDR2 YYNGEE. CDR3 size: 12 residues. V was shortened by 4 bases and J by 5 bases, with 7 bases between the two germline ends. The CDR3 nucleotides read TGTGCCAGCAGCATACTAGACAATGAGCAGTTCTTC. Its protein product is CASSILDNEQFF.

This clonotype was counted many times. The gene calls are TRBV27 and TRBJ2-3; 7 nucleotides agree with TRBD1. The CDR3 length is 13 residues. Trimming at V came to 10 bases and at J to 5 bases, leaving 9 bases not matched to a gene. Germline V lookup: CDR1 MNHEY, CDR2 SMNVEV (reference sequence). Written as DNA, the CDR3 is TGTGCCACCCGGGACAGCTTGGGAGATACGCAGTATTTT. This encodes CATRDSLGDTQYF.

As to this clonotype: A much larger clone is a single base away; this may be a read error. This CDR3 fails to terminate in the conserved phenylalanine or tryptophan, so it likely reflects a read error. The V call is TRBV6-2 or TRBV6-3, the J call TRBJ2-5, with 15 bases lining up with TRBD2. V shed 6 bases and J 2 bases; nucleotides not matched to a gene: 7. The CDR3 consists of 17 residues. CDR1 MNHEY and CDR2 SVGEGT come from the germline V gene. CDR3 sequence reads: CASSQGLAGGIQETQYI. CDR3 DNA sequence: TGTGCCAGCAGCCAAGGACTAGCGGGGGGGATACAAGAGACCCAGTACATC.

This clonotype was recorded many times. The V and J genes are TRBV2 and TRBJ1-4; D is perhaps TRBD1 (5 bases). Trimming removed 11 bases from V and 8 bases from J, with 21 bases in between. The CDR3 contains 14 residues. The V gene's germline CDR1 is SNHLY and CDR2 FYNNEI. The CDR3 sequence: CAGSSLGSGEKLFF. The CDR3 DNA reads TGTGCCGGTTCAAGCCTGGGTTCAGGGGAAAAACTGTTTTTT.

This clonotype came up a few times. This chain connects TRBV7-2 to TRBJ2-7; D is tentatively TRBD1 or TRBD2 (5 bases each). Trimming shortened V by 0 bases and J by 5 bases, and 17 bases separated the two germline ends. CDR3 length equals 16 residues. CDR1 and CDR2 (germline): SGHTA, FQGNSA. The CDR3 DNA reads TGTGCCAGCAGCTTAGCTAGACTGGGACGGTTAGACGAGCAGTACTTC. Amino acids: CASSLARLGRLDEQYF.

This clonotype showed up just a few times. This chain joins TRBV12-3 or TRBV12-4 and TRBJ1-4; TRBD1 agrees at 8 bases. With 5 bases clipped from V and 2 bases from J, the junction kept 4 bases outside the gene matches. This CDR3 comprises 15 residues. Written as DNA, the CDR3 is TGTGCCAGCAGTCTCAGGGGGCTCACTAATGAAAAACTGTTTTTT. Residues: CASSLRGLTNEKLFF.

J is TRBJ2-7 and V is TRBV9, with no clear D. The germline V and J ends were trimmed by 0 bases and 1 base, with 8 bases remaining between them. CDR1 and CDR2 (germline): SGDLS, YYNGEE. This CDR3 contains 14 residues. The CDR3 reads CASSVGEVSYEQYF. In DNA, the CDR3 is TGTGCCAGCAGCGTAGGGGAAGTTTCCTACGAGCAGTACTTC.

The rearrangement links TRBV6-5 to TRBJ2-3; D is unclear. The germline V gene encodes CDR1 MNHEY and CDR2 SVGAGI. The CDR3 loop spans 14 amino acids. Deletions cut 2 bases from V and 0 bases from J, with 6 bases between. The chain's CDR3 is CASSYGHSTDTQYF. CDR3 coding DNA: TGTGCCAGCAGTTACGGGCATAGCACAGATACGCAGTATTTT.

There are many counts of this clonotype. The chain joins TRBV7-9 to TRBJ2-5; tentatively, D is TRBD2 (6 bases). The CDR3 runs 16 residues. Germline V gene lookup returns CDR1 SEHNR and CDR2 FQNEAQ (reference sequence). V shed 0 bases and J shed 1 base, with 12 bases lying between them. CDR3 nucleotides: TGTGCCAGCAGCTTAGCTACCCTGGGGGGCCAAGAGACCCAGTACTTC. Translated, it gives CASSLATLGGQETQYF.

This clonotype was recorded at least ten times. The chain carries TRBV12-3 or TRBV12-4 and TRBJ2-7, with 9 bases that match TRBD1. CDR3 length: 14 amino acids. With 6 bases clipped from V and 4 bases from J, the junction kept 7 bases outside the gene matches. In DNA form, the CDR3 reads TGTGCCAGCAGGGAACAGGGGGCTCTGTACGAGCAGTACTTC. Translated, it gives CASREQGALYEQYF.

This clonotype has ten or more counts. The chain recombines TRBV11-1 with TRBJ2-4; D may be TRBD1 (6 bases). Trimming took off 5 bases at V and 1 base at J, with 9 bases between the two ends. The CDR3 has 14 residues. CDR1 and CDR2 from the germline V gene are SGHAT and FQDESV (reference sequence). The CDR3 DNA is TGTGCCAGCAGCATCAGGGGTGCCAAAAACATTCAGTACTTC. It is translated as CASSIRGAKNIQYF.

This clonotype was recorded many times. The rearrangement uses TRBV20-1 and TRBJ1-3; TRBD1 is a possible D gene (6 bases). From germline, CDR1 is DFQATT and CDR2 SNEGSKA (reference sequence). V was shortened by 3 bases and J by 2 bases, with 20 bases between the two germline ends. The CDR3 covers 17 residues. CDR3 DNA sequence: TGCAGTGCTAGTGGGGGCTGGGGCAGGGGAACTGGAAACACCATATATTTT. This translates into CSASGGWGRGTGNTIYF.

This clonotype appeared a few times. The CDR3 reads CASREDSNQPQHF. The CDR3, as DNA: TGTGCCAGCCGGGAAGATAGCAATCAGCCCCAGCATTTT. The rearrangement uses TRBV27 and TRBJ1-5, with D hard to call. Germline V gives CDR1 MNHEY, CDR2 SMNVEV (reference sequence). This CDR3 is 13 amino acids long. Trimming took off 8 bases at V and 0 bases at J, with 8 bases between the two ends.

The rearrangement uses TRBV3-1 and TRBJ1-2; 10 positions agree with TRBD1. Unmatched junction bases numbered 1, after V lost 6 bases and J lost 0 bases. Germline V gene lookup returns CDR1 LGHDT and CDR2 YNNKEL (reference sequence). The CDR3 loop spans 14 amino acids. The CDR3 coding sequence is TGTGCCAGCAGGGGGACAGGGGCTAACTATGGCTACACCTTC. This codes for CASRGTGANYGYTF.

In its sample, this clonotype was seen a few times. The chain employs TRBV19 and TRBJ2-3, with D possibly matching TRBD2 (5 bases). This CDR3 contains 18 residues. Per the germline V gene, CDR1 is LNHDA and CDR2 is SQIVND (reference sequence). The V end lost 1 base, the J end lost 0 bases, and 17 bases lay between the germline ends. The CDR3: CASSIVGFFGGSTDTQYF. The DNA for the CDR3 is TGTGCCAGTAGTATAGTTGGTTTTTTCGGAGGTAGCACAGATACGCAGTATTTT.

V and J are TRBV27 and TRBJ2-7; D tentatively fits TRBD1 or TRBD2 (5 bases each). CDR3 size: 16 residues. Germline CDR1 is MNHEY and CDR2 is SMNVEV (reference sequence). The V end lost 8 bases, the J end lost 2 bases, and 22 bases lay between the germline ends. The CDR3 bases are TGTGCCAGCGGATACGCGGGCGGAACAGGCACCTACGAGCAGTACTTC. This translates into CASGYAGGTGTYEQYF.

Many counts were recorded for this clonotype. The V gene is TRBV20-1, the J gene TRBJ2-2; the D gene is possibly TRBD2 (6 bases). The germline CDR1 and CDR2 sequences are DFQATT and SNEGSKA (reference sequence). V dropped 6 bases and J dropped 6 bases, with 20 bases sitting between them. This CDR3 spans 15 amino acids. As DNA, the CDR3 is TGCAGTGCCCGAGAGGCGGGAATATTGGCCGGGGAGCTGTTTTTT. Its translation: CSAREAGILAGELFF.

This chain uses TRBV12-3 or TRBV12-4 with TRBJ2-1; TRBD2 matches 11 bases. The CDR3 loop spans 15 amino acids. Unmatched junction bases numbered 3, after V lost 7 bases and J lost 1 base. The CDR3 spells CASILAGESYNEQFF. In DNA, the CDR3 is TGTGCCAGCATACTAGCGGGAGAATCCTACAATGAGCAGTTCTTC.

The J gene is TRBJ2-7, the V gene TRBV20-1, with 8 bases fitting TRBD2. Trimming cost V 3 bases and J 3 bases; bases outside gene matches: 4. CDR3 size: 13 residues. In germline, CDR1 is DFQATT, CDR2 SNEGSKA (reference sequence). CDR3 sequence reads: CSARAGGHYEQYF. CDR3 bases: TGCAGTGCTAGGGCGGGAGGCCACTACGAGCAGTACTTC.

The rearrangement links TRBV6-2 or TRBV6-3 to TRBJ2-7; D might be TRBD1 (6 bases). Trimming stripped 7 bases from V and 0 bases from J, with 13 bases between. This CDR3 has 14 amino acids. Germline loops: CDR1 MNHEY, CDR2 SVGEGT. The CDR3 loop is CASIRTVDSYEQYF. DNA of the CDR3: TGTGCCAGCATTAGGACAGTAGACTCCTACGAGCAGTACTTC.

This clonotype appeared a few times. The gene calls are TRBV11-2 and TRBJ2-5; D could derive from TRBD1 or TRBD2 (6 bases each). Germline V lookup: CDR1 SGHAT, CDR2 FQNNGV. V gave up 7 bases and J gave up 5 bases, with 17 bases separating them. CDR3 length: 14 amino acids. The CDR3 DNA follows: TGTGCCAGCAACCCATGGGGGGCCCGGGAGACCCAGTACTTC. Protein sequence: CASNPWGARETQYF. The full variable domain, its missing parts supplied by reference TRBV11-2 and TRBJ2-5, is EAGVAQSPRYKIIEKRQSVAFWCNPISGHATLYWYQQILGQGPKLLIQFQNNGVVDDSQLPKDRFSAERLKGVDSTLKIQPAKLEDSAVYLCASNPWGARETQYFGPGTRLLVL.

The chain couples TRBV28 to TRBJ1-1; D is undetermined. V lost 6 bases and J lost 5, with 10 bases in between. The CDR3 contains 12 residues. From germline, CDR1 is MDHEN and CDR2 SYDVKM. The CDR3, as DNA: TGTGCCAGCAGCGTTATGCGGACTGAAGCTTTCTTT. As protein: CASSVMRTEAFF. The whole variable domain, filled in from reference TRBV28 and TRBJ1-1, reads DVKVTQSSRYLVKRTGEKVFLECVQDMDHENMFWYRQDPGLGLRLIYFSYDVKMKEKGDIPEGYSVSREKKERFSLILESASTNQTSMYLCASSVMRTEAFFGQGTRLTVV.

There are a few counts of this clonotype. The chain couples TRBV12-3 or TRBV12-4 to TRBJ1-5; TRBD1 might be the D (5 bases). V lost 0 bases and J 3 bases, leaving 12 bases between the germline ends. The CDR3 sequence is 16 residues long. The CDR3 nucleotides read TGTGCCAGCAGTTTAGCGGGGCAGGGAGACAATCAGCCCCAGCATTTT. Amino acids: CASSLAGQGDNQPQHF.

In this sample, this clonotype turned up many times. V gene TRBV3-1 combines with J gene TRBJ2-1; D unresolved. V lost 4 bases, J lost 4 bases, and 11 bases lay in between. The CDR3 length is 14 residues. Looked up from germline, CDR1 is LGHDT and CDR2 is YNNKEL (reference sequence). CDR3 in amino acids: CASSPRSLYNEQFF. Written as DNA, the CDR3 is TGTGCCAGCAGCCCCCGTTCGCTTTACAATGAGCAGTTCTTC.